This passage covers 17 T cell receptor beta chains from one sample sequenced in a study of T cells in Graves' hyperthyroidism and ophthalmopathy. The CDR3 regions of TCR beta were amplified from RNA transcripts. An initial round of RT-PCR targeting the TCR CDR3 relied on the HTBI primer set. TCRdb itself ran the multiplex PCR reads through MiXCR, one entry per CDR3 protein. The data show 220,000 or so distinct CDR3 sequences, with about 15% seen just once and around 28% held by the top ten. The sample was blood. The receptors here all came from a woman between 18 and 30 years old with Graves' ophthalmopathy.

At least ten counts were recorded for this clonotype. V usage is TRBV18 and J usage is TRBJ2-3, with 7 bases identical to TRBD2. Germline CDR1 reads KGHSH; CDR2 reads LQKENI. The trim removed 1 base at V and 1 base at J, leaving 11 bases unmatched. This CDR3 has 18 residues. The CDR3 sequence is CASSPLISSGDGTDTQYF. The CDR3 DNA sequence: TGTGCCAGCTCACCACTTATAAGCAGCGGGGACGGCACAGATACGCAGTATTTT.

This clonotype came up many times. The chain links TRBV5-1 to TRBJ2-3; D assignment may be TRBD1 or TRBD2 (5 bases each). Looked up from germline, CDR1 is SGHRS and CDR2 is YFSETQ. The CDR3 is made up of 16 amino acids. Trimming stripped 1 base from V and 1 base from J, with 13 bases between. The DNA for the CDR3 is TGCGCCAGCAGCTTGTCGAGGGGATTGGGCACAGATACGCAGTATTTT. Its translation is CASSLSRGLGTDTQYF.

This clonotype occurred a few times. This sequence joins TRBV19 and TRBJ2-1; 13 bases align to TRBD2. J lost 0 bases, V lost 1 base, and 18 bases had no gene match. Germline V gives CDR1 LNHDA, CDR2 SQIVND (reference sequence). This CDR3 spans 23 amino acids. The CDR3: CASSIVGRSRTSGSGSSYNEQFF. The CDR3 coding sequence is TGTGCCAGTAGTATAGTAGGCAGATCGAGGACTAGCGGGAGCGGGAGCTCCTACAATGAGCAGTTCTTC.

This clonotype has a count of ten or more. The chain couples TRBV6-1 to TRBJ2-7, with D perhaps being TRBD1 or TRBD2 (5 bases each). Trimming took 4 bases from V and 5 from J, leaving 15 bases between them. The length of the CDR3 is 14 residues. Looked up from germline, CDR1 is MNHNS and CDR2 is SASEGT. The CDR3: CASSGDPALHEQYF. CDR3 sequence (DNA): TGTGCCAGCAGTGGGGACCCGGCTTTACACGAGCAGTACTTC.

The chain couples TRBV7-2 to TRBJ1-2; D ambiguous. The germline V gene has CDR1 SGHTA and CDR2 FQGNSA. The CDR3 covers 12 residues. The ends were cut back, 4 bases at V and 3 bases at J, with 6 bases in the middle. For the CDR3, the DNA is TGTGCCAGCAGCTCACAGTACTATGGCTACACCTTC. Residues: CASSSQYYGYTF.

The chain couples TRBV19 to TRBJ1-1, with D tentatively TRBD1 (6 bases). Trimming took 2 bases from V and 7 from J, leaving 20 bases between them. The CDR3 contains 16 residues. Per the germline V gene, CDR1 is LNHDA and CDR2 is SQIVND (reference sequence). CDR3 sequence (DNA): TGTGCCAGTAGTATACCCCCCCAAGGACAGACCATTGAAGCTTTCTTT. Translation: CASSIPPQGQTIEAFF.

Concerning this clonotype: This may be a read error, as it is one base from a much larger clone. The chain has TRBV7-2 and TRBJ2-1; D is tentatively TRBD1 or TRBD2 (5 bases each). The J call could be wrong; TRBJ2-7 is a better fit for the DNA end. The CDR3 spans 16 residues. The germline V gene has CDR1 SGHTA and CDR2 FQGNSA. The CDR3 sequence is CASSPRGPRSYNEQYF. The CDR3 DNA reads as TGTGCCAGCTCACCACGGGGCCCCCGCTCCTACAATGAGCAGTACTTC.

This clonotype was seen only a few times. This rearrangement joins TRBV12-5 to TRBJ2-2; 8 bases are shared with TRBD1. V lost 5 bases and J lost 4; bases outside the gene matches: 15. CDR3 length equals 18 residues. Germline-derived CDR1 and CDR2 are LGHNT and FRNRAP. The CDR3, as DNA: TGTGCTAGTGGTAACCCCAGGACAGGGCGTCAATTCACCGGGGAGCTGTTTTTT. Translation gives CASGNPRTGRQFTGELFF.

The chain combines TRBV6-2 or TRBV6-3 with TRBJ2-5; 12 bases agree with TRBD2. This CDR3 is 22 amino acids long. V shed 5 bases, J shed 5 bases, and the junction held 27 bases outside the gene matches. Germline CDR1 reads MNHEY; CDR2 reads SVGEGT. The CDR3 loop reads CASSPFWVNLWRLAGVSETQYF. CDR3 in DNA: TGTGCCAGCAGTCCTTTCTGGGTGAACTTGTGGAGACTAGCGGGAGTATCGGAGACCCAGTACTTC.

This chain uses TRBV7-2 with TRBJ2-5; D assignment may be TRBD1 or TRBD2 (5 bases each). V was cut by 0 bases and J by 3 bases, with 17 bases left in between. CDR1 and CDR2 (germline): SGHTA, FQGNSA. The CDR3 totals 17 residues. CDR3 DNA: TGTGCCAGCAGCTTAGCCGTCTTTTTGGGGCGGGAAGAGACCCAGTACTTC. This codes for CASSLAVFLGREETQYF.

The rearrangement links TRBV5-1 to TRBJ1-6, with a possible D match to TRBD1 (5 bases). Trimming stripped 0 bases from V and 3 bases from J, with 10 bases between. The CDR3 consists of 16 residues. Germline V gene sequence: CDR1 SGHRS, CDR2 YFSETQ. CDR3 protein: CASSLGVRGYNSPLHF. Written as DNA, the CDR3 is TGCGCCAGCAGCTTGGGGGTGAGGGGCTATAATTCACCCCTCCACTTT.

This clonotype showed up many times. The chain is built from TRBV28 and TRBJ1-2, with TRBD1 matching over 11 bases. The CDR3 totals 13 residues. V trimming: 5 bases; J trimming: 8 bases; junction bases outside the gene matches: 4. Germline V lookup: CDR1 MDHEN, CDR2 SYDVKM. The CDR3 loop is CASSTGTGGGYTF. CDR3 in DNA: TGTGCCAGCAGTACCGGGACAGGGGGGGGCTACACCTTC.

Ten or more counts support this clonotype. V usage is TRBV9 and J usage is TRBJ1-5; D gene uncertain. Germline loops: CDR1 SGDLS, CDR2 YYNGEE. Between the trimmed V and J ends, which lost 0 bases and 0 bases, there was a span of 7 bases. CDR3 length equals 15 residues. This CDR3 is CASSVGPGSNQPQHF. DNA for the CDR3: TGTGCCAGCAGCGTAGGCCCGGGTAGCAATCAGCCCCAGCATTTT.

The chain recombines TRBV29-1 with TRBJ2-7; a weak D match, TRBD1 (6 bases). The germline V gene encodes CDR1 SQVTM and CDR2 ANQGSEA. The CDR3 contains 13 residues. The ends were cut back, 3 bases at V and 5 bases at J, with 14 bases in the middle. As DNA, the CDR3 is TGCAGCGTTGATACTGGGGGCGGCCACGAGCAGTACTTC. Translating gives CSVDTGGGHEQYF.

The rearrangement joins TRBV29-1 to TRBJ2-2, with 11 nucleotides matching TRBD2. With 4 bases clipped from V and 5 bases from J, the junction kept 3 bases outside the gene matches. The CDR3 is made up of 14 amino acids. Germline V gene sequence: CDR1 SQVTM, CDR2 ANQGSEA. As DNA, the CDR3 is TGCAGCGTTGTAGCGGGAGGGGAGACCGGGGAGCTGTTTTTT. It encodes CSVVAGGETGELFF.

This clonotype occurred many times. The chain employs TRBV6-1 and TRBJ2-3; the D gene is possibly TRBD2 (6 bases). The V end lost 3 bases, the J end lost 4 bases, and 14 bases lay between the germline ends. CDR1 is MNHNS and CDR2 is SASEGT in the germline V gene. The CDR3 extends over 15 amino acids. The CDR3 coding sequence is TGTGCCAGCAGTGATGACTGGGGGGTTTCAGATACGCAGTATTTT. Protein: CASSDDWGVSDTQYF.

In this sample, this clonotype turned up many times. This chain links TRBV5-6 with TRBJ1-2; TRBD1 matches 7 bases. Germline V gene sequence: CDR1 SGHDT, CDR2 YYEEEE. Unmatched junction bases numbered 8, after V lost 4 bases and J lost 2 bases. The CDR3 covers 15 residues. The CDR3, as DNA: TGTGCCAGCAGCGGCCGACAGGGAGGGAACTATGGCTACACCTTC. Translating gives CASSGRQGGNYGYTF.